What follows are 26 T cell receptor beta chains derived from one specimen sequenced in a study of blood T cells in healthy people across ages. A second 7 to 11 cycle PCR used barcoded and J-beta primers. TCRdb independently ran MiXCR on the 5' RACE reads; one entry per CDR3 protein. The sample consists of approximately 820,000 distinct CDR3 sequences, under 55% of them appearing once. The sample taken for sequencing was blood. These receptors were collected from a man aged 55 to 69 in good health.

The chain recombines TRBV7-2 with TRBJ2-1, with TRBD2 identical over 8 bases. V lost 8 bases and J lost 7; bases outside the gene matches: 13. This CDR3 is built from 15 residues. CDR1 and CDR2 (germline): SGHTA, FQGNSA. CDR3 residues: CASVKLTGGLNEQFF. Here the CDR3 DNA reads TGTGCCAGCGTAAAGTTAACGGGGGGGCTAAATGAGCAGTTCTTC.

The CDR3 sequence: CASRRPGEKNNEQFF. The CDR3, as DNA: TGTGCCAGCAGACGTCCTGGGGAGAAGAACAATGAGCAGTTCTTC. This chain links TRBV12-3 or TRBV12-4 with TRBJ2-1; D is perhaps TRBD2 (5 bases). The CDR3 extends over 15 amino acids. V lost 6 bases, J lost 5 bases, and 17 bases lay in between.

This chain connects TRBV12-3 or TRBV12-4 to TRBJ2-7; 12 bases map to TRBD2. This CDR3 spans 18 amino acids. V shed 1 base and J 7 bases; nucleotides not matched to a gene: 14. CDR3 nucleotides: TGTGCCAGCAGTTTAGAGGAAGGACTAGCGGGGTCATGGAATGAGCAGTACTTC. Residues: CASSLEEGLAGSWNEQYF.

About this clonotype: The junction differs from germline at one of its ends, possibly a read error. This chain's CDR3 is CASSVSLASYEQYF. The DNA of the CDR3 is TGTGCCAGCAGTGTATCCCTGGCCTCCTACGAGCAGTACTTC. The chain uses TRBV27 and TRBJ2-7; D unresolved. CDR3 length: 14 amino acids. Germline CDR1 MNHEY, CDR2 SMNVEV (reference sequence).

In this sample, this clonotype turned up a few times. The chain uses TRBV19 and TRBJ1-2; D perhaps matches TRBD1 (6 bases). V dropped 5 bases and J dropped 8 bases, with 9 bases sitting between them. The CDR3 runs to 11 residues. In germline, CDR1 is LNHDA, CDR2 SQIVND (reference sequence). CDR3: CASSEGGGYTF. The DNA of the CDR3 is TGTGCCAGTAGTGAGGGGGGCGGCTACACCTTC.

About this clonotype: A much larger clone is a single base away; this may be a read error. J is TRBJ1-5 and V is TRBV6-1; the D gene is possibly TRBD1 (5 bases). The CDR3 runs to 16 residues. CDR1 and CDR2 (germline): MNHNS, SASEGT. V was pared by 4 bases and J by 0 bases, with 13 bases between. CDR3 nucleotide sequence: TGTGCCAGCAGTGGTTGGTGGGGGGGTAGCAATCAGCCCCAGCATTTT. Translating it yields CASSGWWGGSNQPQHF.

This clonotype was found a few times. J is TRBJ1-6 and V is TRBV3-1, with D perhaps matching TRBD1 (6 bases). Germline CDR1 reads LGHDT; CDR2 reads YNNKEL (reference sequence). Trimming removed 0 bases at V and 5 bases at J, with 20 bases between. The CDR3 totals 19 residues. The CDR3 loop is CASSQEGGFGQKNNSPLHF. The CDR3 DNA reads TGTGCCAGCAGCCAAGAAGGTGGTTTTGGACAGAAAAATAATTCACCCCTCCACTTT. Supplemented by reference TRBV3-1 and TRBJ1-6, the full variable domain reads DTAVSQTPKYLVTQMGNDKSIKCEQNLGHDTMYWYKQDSKKFLKIMFSYNNKELIINETVPNRFSPKSPDKAHLNLHINSLELGDSAVYFCASSQEGGFGQKNNSPLHFGNGTRLTVT.

This clonotype was observed a few times. The chain joins TRBV12-3 or TRBV12-4 to TRBJ2-3; 14 bases fit TRBD2. CDR3 length: 17 residues. Trimming cost V 0 bases and J 4 bases; bases outside gene matches: 3. The CDR3 is CASSLATSGGAPDTQYF. As DNA, the CDR3 is TGTGCCAGCAGTTTAGCGACTAGCGGGGGGGCGCCAGATACGCAGTATTTT.

The sample holds many counts of this clonotype. The genes are TRBV27 and TRBJ2-5, with a weak D call TRBD2 (6 bases). The CDR3 runs to 13 residues. V dropped 6 bases and J dropped 2 bases, with 10 bases sitting between them. Germline lookup yields CDR1 MNHEY and CDR2 SMNVEV (reference sequence). The CDR3 spells CASSLRGQETQYF. CDR3 sequence (DNA): TGTGCCAGCAGCCTTCGGGGGCAAGAGACCCAGTACTTC.

The chain links TRBV7-2 to TRBJ2-1; 9 positions agree with TRBD2. V dropped 0 bases and J dropped 6; count of bases not matched to a gene: 6. CDR1 SGHTA and CDR2 FQGNSA come from the germline V gene. This CDR3 is 16 amino acids long. The CDR3 spells CASSLAPSGTSNEQFF. CDR3 nucleotide sequence: TGTGCCAGCAGCTTAGCTCCTAGCGGGACCTCCAATGAGCAGTTCTTC.

The rearrangement uses TRBV9 and TRBJ2-1, with 11 bases identical to TRBD1. The CDR3 loop spans 17 amino acids. CDR1 and CDR2 (germline): SGDLS, YYNGEE. J was trimmed by 4 bases and V by 0 bases; bases with no gene match: 6. The chain's CDR3 is CASSVDGGQGAYNEQFF. CDR3 sequence (DNA): TGTGCCAGCAGCGTAGACGGCGGACAGGGGGCTTACAATGAGCAGTTCTTC.

V usage is TRBV4-3 and J usage is TRBJ2-3; the match to TRBD2 covers 8 bases. This CDR3 has 18 amino acids. V lost 0 bases, J lost 0 bases, and 8 bases stayed unmatched. Germline V gene lookup returns CDR1 LGHNA and CDR2 YSLEER. The CDR3 DNA sequence: TGCGCCAGCAGCCAAGAAGGTTGGCGGGGGGCAAGCACAGATACGCAGTATTTT. Translation: CASSQEGWRGASTDTQYF.

This chain links TRBV4-3 with TRBJ2-6; 7 nucleotides match TRBD1. The CDR3 covers 18 residues. Germline V CDR1 and CDR2: LGHNA, YSLEER. V trimming: 3 bases; J trimming: 2 bases; junction bases outside the gene matches: 10. The CDR3 DNA is TGCGCCAGCAGCCAGCCGGGACAGCCCATCGCTGGGGCCAACGTCCTGACTTTC. It translates to CASSQPGQPIAGANVLTF.

This clonotype appeared a few times. The chain uses TRBV25-1 and TRBJ2-6; D uncertain. The CDR3 has 16 amino acids. Germline CDR1 is MGHDK and CDR2 is SYGVNS. The germline V and J ends were trimmed by 0 bases and 0 bases, with 6 bases remaining between them. Written as DNA, the CDR3 is TGTGCCAGCAGTGAATATGTAGCCTCTGGGGCCAACGTCCTGACTTTC. Residues: CASSEYVASGANVLTF. Filled out from reference TRBV25-1 and TRBJ2-6, the complete variable domain reads EADIYQTPRYLVIGTGKKITLECSQTMGHDKMYWYQQDPGMELHLIHYSYGVNSTEKGDLSSESTVSRIRTEHFPLTLESARPSHTSQYLCASSEYVASGANVLTFGAGSRLTVL.

On this clonotype itself: Compared with germline, one end of the junction differs, possibly owing to a read error. V and J are TRBV20-1 and TRBJ2-7; D may be TRBD2 (6 bases). Germline CDR1 DFQATT, CDR2 SNEGSKA (reference sequence). This CDR3 contains 14 residues. CDR3 sequence reads: CGVMRASADYGQYF. CDR3 nucleotide sequence: TGCGGAGTGATGCGGGCTAGCGCTGACTACGGGCAGTACTTC.

J is TRBJ2-5 and V is TRBV30; D may correspond to TRBD1 or TRBD2 (5 bases each). Germline loops: CDR1 GTSNPN, CDR2 SVGIG (reference sequence). This CDR3 is 15 amino acids long. V lost 0 bases and J 2 bases, leaving 13 bases between the germline ends. CDR3 in amino acids: CAWSVGADSQETQYF. CDR3 coding DNA: TGTGCCTGGAGTGTCGGGGCAGACTCGCAAGAGACCCAGTACTTC.

This clonotype was observed a few times. The gene calls are TRBV6-1 and TRBJ1-2, with D possibly TRBD1 on 5 matching bases. Trimming cost V 3 bases and J 4 bases, with 15 bases left between them. The CDR3 has 15 amino acids. CDR1 and CDR2 (germline): MNHNS, SASEGT. The CDR3 spells CASSDRQQGIYGYTF. As DNA, the CDR3 is TGTGCCAGCAGTGACCGACAGCAAGGTATCTATGGCTACACCTTC.

This clonotype was observed a handful of times. The rearrangement joins TRBV12-3 or TRBV12-4 to TRBJ1-2; 9 nucleotides match TRBD1. J gave up 3 bases and V 3 bases, and 5 bases lay outside the gene matches. The CDR3 sequence is 15 residues long. In DNA, the CDR3 is TGTGCCAGCAGTTTTAGGACAGGGGAGTACTATGGCTACACCTTC. As protein: CASSFRTGEYYGYTF.

This clonotype was counted a few times. The rearrangement uses TRBV21-1 and TRBJ2-1; TRBD1 reflects the table's D call only, with no check against the DNA. TRBV21-1 is a pseudogene segment. The CDR3 totals 14 residues. The CDR3 DNA reads as TGTGCCAGCTGGACAGGCGTAGTGGACAATGAGCAGTTCTTC. Its translation: CASWTGVVDNEQFF.

This clonotype appeared a few times. The rearrangement joins TRBV6-2 or TRBV6-3 to TRBJ2-7; the D gene is possibly TRBD2 (5 bases). V was shortened by 8 bases and J by 0 bases, with 14 bases between the two germline ends. The CDR3 runs to 14 residues. Germline V gene data show CDR1 as MNHEY and CDR2 as SVGEGT. The CDR3 loop reads CASVSLARSYEQYF. DNA for the CDR3: TGTGCCAGCGTCTCGCTAGCCCGCTCCTACGAGCAGTACTTC.

The chain links TRBV29-1 to TRBJ2-2; D not resolved. With 7 bases removed from V and 7 bases from J, the gap between germline ends came to 10 bases. Germline V gene sequence: CDR1 SQVTM, CDR2 ANQGSEA. The CDR3 totals 11 residues. CDR3 sequence reads: CSAYSGGELFF. In nucleotides, the CDR3 is TGCAGCGCTTACTCCGGCGGGGAGCTGTTTTTT.

This clonotype was recorded at least ten times. This chain joins TRBV12-3 or TRBV12-4 and TRBJ1-6, with a tentative D call TRBD1 (6 bases). Trimming cost V 5 bases and J 8 bases, with 16 bases left between them. The CDR3 extends over 15 amino acids. The CDR3 is CASSRQAIAYSPLHF. DNA of the CDR3: TGTGCCAGCAGTCGACAGGCCATCGCCTATTCACCCCTCCACTTT.

A few counts support this clonotype. This rearrangement joins TRBV7-2 to TRBJ2-1, with 7 bases fitting TRBD2. The J segment lost 6 bases and the V segment lost 4 bases, leaving 9 bases of the junction unmatched. This CDR3 has 15 amino acids. Germline-derived CDR1 and CDR2 are SGHTA and FQGNSA. CDR3 DNA sequence: TGTGCCAGCAGCTCGAGCGGGGCGGCGGGCAATGAGCAGTTCTTC. This sequence encodes CASSSSGAAGNEQFF.

This clonotype was counted a few times. The genes are TRBV7-2 and TRBJ2-3; the match to TRBD2 covers 8 bases. V trimming: 6 bases; J trimming: 5 bases; junction bases outside the gene matches: 10. The germline V gene encodes CDR1 SGHTA and CDR2 FQGNSA. This CDR3 region has 15 residues. Written as DNA, the CDR3 is TGTGCCAGCAGGGAAGCACGGGGGGGACGAGATACGCAGTATTTT. It encodes CASREARGGRDTQYF.

This clonotype was seen ten or more times. This rearrangement joins TRBV29-1 to TRBJ2-3; possibly TRBD2 for D (5 bases). The germline CDR1 and CDR2 sequences are SQVTM and ANQGSEA. Deletions cut 3 bases from V and 6 bases from J, with 13 bases between. The CDR3 covers 13 residues. CDR3 DNA sequence: TGCAGCGTTGATAACTTAGCGACTGATACGCAGTATTTT. It is translated as CSVDNLATDTQYF.

The chain employs TRBV28 and TRBJ1-5; TRBD1 aligns across 12 bases. After removal of 6 bases from V and 9 bases from J, the junction contained 15 bases not matched to a gene. Germline V gene lookup returns CDR1 MDHEN and CDR2 SYDVKM. This CDR3 region has 17 residues. The CDR3 loop reads CASSPIQGQGAGRPQHF. Here the CDR3 DNA reads TGTGCCAGCAGCCCTATCCAGGGACAGGGGGCGGGAAGGCCCCAGCATTTT.